The T cell receptor (beta chain) described here comes from a study of chemoradiotherapy in HPV16-positive cancers. Some clones are missing from TCRdb's copy, which holds only in-frame ones; the method was immunoSEQ multiplex PCR. The top ten clones hold roughly 3% of a sample with around 53,000 clones, about 92% of them seen once. The CDR3 consists of 16 residues. With V trimmed by 0 bases and J by 5 bases, 6 bases remained unmatched. In germline, CDR1 is SGHRS, CDR2 YFSETQ. This sequence was found in a human donor with HPV-associated anogenital cancer. This chain joins TRBV5-1 and TRBJ1-5; 9 bases are a match to TRBD1. The sequencing here drew on blood, taken from a patient who underwent chemoradiotherapy. Here the CDR3 reads CASSLGAGQGHQPQHF. For the CDR3, the DNA is TGCGCCAGCAGCTTGGGGGCAGGACAGGGGCATCAGCCCCAGCATTTT. Complete variable domain (other parts from reference TRBV5-1 and TRBJ1-5): KAGVTQTPRYLIKTRGQQVTLSCSPISGHRSVSWYQQTPGQGLQFLFEYFSETQRNKGNFPGRFSGRQFSNSRSEMNVSTLELGDSALYLCASSLGAGQGHQPQHFGDGTRLSIL.